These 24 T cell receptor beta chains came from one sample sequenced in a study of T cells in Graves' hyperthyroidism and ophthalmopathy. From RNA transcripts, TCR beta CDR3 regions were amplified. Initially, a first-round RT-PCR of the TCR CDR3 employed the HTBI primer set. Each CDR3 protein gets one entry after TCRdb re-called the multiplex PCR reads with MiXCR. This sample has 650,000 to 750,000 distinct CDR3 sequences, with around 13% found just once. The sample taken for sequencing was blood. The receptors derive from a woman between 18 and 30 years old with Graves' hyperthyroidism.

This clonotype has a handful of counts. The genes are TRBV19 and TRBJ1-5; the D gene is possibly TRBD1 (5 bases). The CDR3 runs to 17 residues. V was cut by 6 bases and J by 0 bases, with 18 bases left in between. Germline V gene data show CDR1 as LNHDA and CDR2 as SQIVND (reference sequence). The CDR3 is CASSAPRQSYSNQPQHF. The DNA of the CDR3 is TGTGCCAGTAGCGCCCCCCGACAGTCTTATAGCAATCAGCCCCAGCATTTT.

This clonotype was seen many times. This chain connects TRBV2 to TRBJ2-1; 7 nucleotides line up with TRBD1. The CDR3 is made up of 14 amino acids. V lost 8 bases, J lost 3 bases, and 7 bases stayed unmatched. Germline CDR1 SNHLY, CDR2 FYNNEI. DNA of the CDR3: TGTGCCAGCTACCGACAGGGCCGCTACAATGAGCAGTTCTTC. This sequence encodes CASYRQGRYNEQFF.

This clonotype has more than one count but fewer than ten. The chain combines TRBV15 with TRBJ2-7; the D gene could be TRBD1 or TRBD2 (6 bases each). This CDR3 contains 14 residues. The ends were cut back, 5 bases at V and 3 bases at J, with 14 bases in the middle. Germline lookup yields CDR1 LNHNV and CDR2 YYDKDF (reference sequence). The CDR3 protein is CATSPRRGSYEQYF. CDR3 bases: TGTGCCACCAGCCCTCGGAGGGGGAGCTACGAGCAGTACTTC.

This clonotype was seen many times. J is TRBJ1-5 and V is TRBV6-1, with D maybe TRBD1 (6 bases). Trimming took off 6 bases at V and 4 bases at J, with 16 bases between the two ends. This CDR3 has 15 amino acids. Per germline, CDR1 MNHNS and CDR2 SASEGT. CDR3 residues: CASSRTGSGNQPQHF. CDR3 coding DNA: TGTGCCAGCAGCCGAACAGGGTCGGGGAATCAGCCCCAGCATTTT.

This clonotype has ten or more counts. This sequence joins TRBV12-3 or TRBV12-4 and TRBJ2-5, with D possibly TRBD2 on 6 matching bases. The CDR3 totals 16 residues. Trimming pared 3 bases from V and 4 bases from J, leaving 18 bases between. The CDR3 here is CASSFGGPPGVETQYF. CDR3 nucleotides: TGTGCCAGCAGTTTTGGGGGTCCGCCGGGAGTAGAGACCCAGTACTTC.

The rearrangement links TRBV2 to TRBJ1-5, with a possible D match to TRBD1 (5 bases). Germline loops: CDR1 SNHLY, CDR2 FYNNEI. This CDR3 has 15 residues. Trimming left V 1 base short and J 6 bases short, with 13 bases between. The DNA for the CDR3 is TGTGCCAGCAGTGAAGGGACGAAGAGGGGTCAGCCCCAGCATTTT. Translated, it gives CASSEGTKRGQPQHF.

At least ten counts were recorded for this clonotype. The CDR3 DNA is TGTGCCAGCTCACGCGGACAGAAGGATCAGCCCCAGCATTTT. Protein sequence: CASSRGQKDQPQHF. The chain joins TRBV18 to TRBJ1-5; TRBD1 is a possible D gene (6 bases). CDR3 length: 14 residues. V lost 4 bases to trimming and J lost 5 bases, with 12 bases between them. Per the germline V gene, CDR1 is KGHSH and CDR2 is LQKENI.

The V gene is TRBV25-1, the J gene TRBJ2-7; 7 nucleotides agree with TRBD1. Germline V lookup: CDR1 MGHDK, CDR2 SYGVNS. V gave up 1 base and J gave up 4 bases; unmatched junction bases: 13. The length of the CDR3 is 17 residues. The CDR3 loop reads CASSEWLRPGQTYEQYF. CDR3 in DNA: TGTGCCAGCAGTGAATGGTTACGACCGGGACAGACATACGAGCAGTACTTC.

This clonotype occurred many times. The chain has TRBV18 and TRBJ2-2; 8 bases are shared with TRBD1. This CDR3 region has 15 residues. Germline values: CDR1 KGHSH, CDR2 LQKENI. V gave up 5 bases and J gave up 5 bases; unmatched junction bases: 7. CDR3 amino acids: CASSGQGQRTGELFF. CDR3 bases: TGTGCCAGCTCAGGACAGGGCCAGAGGACCGGGGAGCTGTTTTTT.

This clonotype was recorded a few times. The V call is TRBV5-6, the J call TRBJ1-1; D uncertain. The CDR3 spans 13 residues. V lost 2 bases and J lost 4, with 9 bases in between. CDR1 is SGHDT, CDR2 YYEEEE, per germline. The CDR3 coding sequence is TGTGCCAGCAGCTTACCGGGGAGCACTGAAGCTTTCTTT. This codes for CASSLPGSTEAFF.

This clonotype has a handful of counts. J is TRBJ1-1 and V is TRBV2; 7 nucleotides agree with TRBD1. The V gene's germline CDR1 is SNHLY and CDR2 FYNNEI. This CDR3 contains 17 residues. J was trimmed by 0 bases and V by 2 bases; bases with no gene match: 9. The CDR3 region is CASSESPGQLLNTEAFF. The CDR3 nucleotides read TGTGCCAGCAGTGAATCCCCGGGACAGCTTTTGAACACTGAAGCTTTCTTT.

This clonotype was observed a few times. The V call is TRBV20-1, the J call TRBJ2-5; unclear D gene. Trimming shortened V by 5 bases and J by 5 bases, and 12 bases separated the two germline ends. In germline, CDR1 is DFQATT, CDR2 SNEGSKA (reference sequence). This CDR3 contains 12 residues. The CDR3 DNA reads TGCAGTGCTGACGGACCCCCGGAGACCCAGTACTTC. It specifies CSADGPPETQYF.

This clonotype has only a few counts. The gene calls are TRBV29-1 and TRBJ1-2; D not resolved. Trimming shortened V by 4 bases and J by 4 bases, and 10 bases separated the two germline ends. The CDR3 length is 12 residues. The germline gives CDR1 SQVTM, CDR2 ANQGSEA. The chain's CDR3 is CSVGVQTYGYTF. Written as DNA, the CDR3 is TGCAGCGTTGGGGTCCAGACCTATGGCTACACCTTC.

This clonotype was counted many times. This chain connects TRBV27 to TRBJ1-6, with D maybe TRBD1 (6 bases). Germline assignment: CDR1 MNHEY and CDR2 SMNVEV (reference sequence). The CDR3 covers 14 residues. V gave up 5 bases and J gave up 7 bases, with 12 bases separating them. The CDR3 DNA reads TGTGCCAGCAGTCGGGGGACAAGGAATTCACCCCTCCACTTT. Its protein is CASSRGTRNSPLHF.

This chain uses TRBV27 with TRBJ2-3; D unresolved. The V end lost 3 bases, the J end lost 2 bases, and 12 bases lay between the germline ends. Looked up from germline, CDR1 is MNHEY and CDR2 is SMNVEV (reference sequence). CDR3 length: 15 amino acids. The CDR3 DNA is TGTGCCAGCAGTTTCTGGCCTATCCCCACAGATACGCAGTATTTT. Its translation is CASSFWPIPTDTQYF.

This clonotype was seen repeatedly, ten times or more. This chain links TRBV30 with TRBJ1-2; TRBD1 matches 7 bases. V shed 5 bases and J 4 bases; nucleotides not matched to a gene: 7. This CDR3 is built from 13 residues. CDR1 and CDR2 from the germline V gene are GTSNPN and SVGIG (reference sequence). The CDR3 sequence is CAWARRQGYGYTF. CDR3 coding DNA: TGTGCCTGGGCACGCAGACAGGGCTATGGCTACACCTTC.

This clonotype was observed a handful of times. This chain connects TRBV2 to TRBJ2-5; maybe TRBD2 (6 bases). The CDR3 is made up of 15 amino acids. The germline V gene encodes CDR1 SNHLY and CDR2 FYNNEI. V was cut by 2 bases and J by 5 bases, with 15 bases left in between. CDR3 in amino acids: CASSEIVWGRETQYF. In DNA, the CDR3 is TGTGCCAGCAGTGAAATCGTATGGGGGAGGGAGACCCAGTACTTC.

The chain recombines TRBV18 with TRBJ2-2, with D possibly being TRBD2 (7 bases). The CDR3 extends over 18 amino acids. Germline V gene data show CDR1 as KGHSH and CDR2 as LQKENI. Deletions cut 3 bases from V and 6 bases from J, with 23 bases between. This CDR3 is CASSPLSGGAEPSGELFF. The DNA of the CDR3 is TGTGCCAGCTCACCTCTATCGGGGGGCGCGGAACCCTCCGGGGAGCTGTTTTTT.

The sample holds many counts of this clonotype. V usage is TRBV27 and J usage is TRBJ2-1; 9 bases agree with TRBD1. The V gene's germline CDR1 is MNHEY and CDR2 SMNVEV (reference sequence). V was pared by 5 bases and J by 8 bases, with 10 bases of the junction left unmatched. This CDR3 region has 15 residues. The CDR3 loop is CASSPGTGLFDEQFF. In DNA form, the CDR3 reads TGTGCCAGCAGTCCCGGGACAGGGTTATTCGATGAGCAGTTCTTC.

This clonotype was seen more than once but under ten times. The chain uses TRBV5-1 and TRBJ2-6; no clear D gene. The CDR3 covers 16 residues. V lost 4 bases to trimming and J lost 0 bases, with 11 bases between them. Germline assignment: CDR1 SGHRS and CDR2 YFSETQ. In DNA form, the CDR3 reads TGCGCCAGCAGCCTCCAGTCCCTCTCTGGGGCCAACGTCCTGACTTTC. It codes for CASSLQSLSGANVLTF.

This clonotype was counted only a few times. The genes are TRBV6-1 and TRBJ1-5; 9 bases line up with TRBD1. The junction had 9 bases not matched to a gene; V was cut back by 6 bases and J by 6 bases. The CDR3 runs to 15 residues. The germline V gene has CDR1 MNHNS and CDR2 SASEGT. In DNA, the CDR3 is TGTGCCAGCAGCGCAAACAGGGGGCGATTTCAGCCCCAGCATTTT. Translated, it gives CASSANRGRFQPQHF.

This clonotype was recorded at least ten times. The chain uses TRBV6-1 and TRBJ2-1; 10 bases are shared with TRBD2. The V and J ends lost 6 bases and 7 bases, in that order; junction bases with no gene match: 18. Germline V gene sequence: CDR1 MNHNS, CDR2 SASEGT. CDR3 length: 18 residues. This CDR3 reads CASSKLAGVGALENEQFF. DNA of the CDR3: TGTGCCAGCAGCAAGCTAGCGGGAGTGGGTGCCTTAGAGAATGAGCAGTTCTTC.

CDR3 bases: TGTGCCAGTAGTAAGGGACGGGAACAGTCAAATCAGCCCCAGCATTTT. Protein sequence: CASSKGREQSNQPQHF. V and J are TRBV19 and TRBJ1-5, with D perhaps TRBD1 (5 bases). Trimming left V 4 bases short and J 4 bases short, with 17 bases between. Per the germline V gene, CDR1 is LNHDA and CDR2 is SQIVND (reference sequence). The CDR3 is made up of 16 amino acids.

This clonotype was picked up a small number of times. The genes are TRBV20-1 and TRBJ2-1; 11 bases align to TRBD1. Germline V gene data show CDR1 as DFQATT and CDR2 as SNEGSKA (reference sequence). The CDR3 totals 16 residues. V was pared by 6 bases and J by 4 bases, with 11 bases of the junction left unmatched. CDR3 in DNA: TGCAGTGCCGCAGGCCGGACAGGGGGCGTTTACAATGAGCAGTTCTTC. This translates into CSAAGRTGGVYNEQFF.